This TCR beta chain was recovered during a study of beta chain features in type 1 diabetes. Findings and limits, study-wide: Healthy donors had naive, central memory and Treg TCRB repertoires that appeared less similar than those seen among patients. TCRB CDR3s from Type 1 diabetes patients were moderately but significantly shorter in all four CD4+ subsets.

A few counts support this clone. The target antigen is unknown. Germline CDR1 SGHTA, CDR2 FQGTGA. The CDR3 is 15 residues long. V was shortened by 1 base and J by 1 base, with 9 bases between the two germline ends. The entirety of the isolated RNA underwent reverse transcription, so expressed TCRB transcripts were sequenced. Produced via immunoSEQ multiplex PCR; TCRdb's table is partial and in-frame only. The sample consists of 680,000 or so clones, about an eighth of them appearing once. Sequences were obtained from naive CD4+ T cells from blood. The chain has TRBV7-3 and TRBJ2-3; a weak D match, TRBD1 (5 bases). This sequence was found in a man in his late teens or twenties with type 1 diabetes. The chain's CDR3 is CASSLRGTGTDTQYF. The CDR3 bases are TGTGCCAGCAGCTTAAGGGGCACGGGCACAGATACGCAGTATTTT. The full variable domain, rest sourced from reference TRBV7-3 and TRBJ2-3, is GAGVSQTPSNKVTEKGKYVELRCDPISGHTALYWYRQSLGQGPEFLIYFQGTGAADDSGLPNDRFFAVRPEGSVSTLKIQRTERGDSAVYLCASSLRGTGTDTQYFGPGTRLTVL.